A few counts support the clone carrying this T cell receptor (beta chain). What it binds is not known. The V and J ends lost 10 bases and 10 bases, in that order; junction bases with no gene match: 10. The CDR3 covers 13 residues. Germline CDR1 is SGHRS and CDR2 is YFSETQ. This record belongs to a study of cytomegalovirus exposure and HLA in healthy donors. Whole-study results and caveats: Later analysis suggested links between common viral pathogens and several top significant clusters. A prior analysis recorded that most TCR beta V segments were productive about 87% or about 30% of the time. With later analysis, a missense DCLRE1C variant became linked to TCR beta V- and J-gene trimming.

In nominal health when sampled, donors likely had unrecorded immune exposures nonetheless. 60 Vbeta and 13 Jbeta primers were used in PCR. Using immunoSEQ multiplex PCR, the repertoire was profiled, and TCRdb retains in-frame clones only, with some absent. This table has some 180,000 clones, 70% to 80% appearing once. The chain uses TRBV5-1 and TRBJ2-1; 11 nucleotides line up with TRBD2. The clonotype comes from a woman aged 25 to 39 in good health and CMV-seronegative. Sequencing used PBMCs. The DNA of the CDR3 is TGCGCCTCCACTAGCGGGGGCCCCCAGGAGCAGTTCTTC. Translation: CASTSGGPQEQFF.